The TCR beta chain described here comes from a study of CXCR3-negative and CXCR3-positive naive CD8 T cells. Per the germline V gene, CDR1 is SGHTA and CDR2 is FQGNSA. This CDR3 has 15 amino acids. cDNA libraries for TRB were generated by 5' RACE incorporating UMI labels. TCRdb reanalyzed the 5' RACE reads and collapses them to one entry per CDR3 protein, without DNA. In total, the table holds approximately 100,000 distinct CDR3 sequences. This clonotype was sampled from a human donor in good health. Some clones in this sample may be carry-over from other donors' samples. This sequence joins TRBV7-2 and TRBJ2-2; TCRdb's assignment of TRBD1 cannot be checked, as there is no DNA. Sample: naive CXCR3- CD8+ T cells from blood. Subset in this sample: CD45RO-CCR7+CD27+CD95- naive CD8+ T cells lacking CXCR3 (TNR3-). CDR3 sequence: CASSYRGQDTGELFF.